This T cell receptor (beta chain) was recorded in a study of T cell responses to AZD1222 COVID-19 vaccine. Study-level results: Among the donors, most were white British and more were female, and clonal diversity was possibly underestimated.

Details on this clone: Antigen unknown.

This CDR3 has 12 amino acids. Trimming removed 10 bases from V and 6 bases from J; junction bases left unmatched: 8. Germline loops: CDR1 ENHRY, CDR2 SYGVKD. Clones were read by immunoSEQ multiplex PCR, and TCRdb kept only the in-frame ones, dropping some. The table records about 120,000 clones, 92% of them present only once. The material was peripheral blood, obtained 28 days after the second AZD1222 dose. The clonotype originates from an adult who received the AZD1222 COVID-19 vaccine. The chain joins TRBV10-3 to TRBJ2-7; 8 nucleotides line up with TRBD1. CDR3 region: CASAGTGSEQYF. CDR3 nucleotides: TGTGCCAGTGCCGGGACAGGTAGCGAGCAGTACTTC.